Each of the 28 T cell receptor beta chains below was sequenced from the same sample in a study of CDR3 diversity in severe acne. In TCRdb, the PCR reads were re-called with MiXCR into one record per CDR3 protein. This sample has over 100,000 distinct CDR3 sequences, with roughly 51% found just once. Sequencing was done on a sample of blood. These receptors were taken from a male donor with acne.

This clonotype came up a few times. A much larger clone lies a single base off, so this may be a read error. The CDR3 loop is CVSGLYGYTF. The CDR3 bases are TGTGTCAGCGGACTGTATGGCTACACCTTC. This chain joins TRBV19 and TRBJ1-2; D call uncertain. CDR1 LNHDA and CDR2 SQIVND come from the germline V gene (reference sequence). The CDR3 sequence is 10 residues long.

The rearrangement links TRBV20-1 to TRBJ2-7; 7 bases fit TRBD2. The V and J ends lost 2 bases and 3 bases, in that order; junction bases with no gene match: 7. Looked up from germline, CDR1 is DFQATT and CDR2 is SNEGSKA (reference sequence). The CDR3 has 14 residues. The CDR3: CSARPGTTNYEQYF. The DNA of the CDR3 is TGCAGTGCTAGACCCGGGACTACAAACTACGAGCAGTACTTC.

This clonotype appeared many times. The chain combines TRBV24-1 with TRBJ2-2, with D perhaps TRBD2 (5 bases). Germline V CDR1 and CDR2: KGHDR, SFDVKD. This CDR3 contains 14 residues. Trimming took off 7 bases at V and 5 bases at J, with 13 bases between the two ends. The CDR3 reads CATSRGRGTGELFF. In DNA, the CDR3 is TGTGCCACCAGCCGGGGTCGGGGAACCGGGGAGCTGTTTTTT.

This clonotype was observed a few times. V gene TRBV25-1 combines with J gene TRBJ2-2; the D is unclear. The length of the CDR3 is 13 residues. Germline loops: CDR1 MGHDK, CDR2 SYGVNS. V was shortened by 4 bases and J by 3 bases, with 6 bases between the two germline ends. The CDR3 here is CASSAPYTGELFF. CDR3 coding DNA: TGTGCCAGCAGTGCCCCTTACACCGGGGAGCTGTTTTTT.

V usage is TRBV25-1 and J usage is TRBJ1-1, with D uncertain. Germline V CDR1 and CDR2: MGHDK, SYGVNS. The CDR3 extends over 15 amino acids. Between the trimmed V and J ends, which lost 5 bases and 7 bases, there was a span of 20 bases. The chain's CDR3 is CASSFRRSHTVEAFF. CDR3 in DNA: TGTGCCAGCAGTTTTCGCCGGAGCCATACCGTTGAAGCTTTCTTT.

The chain uses TRBV18 and TRBJ1-1; tentatively, D is TRBD1 (5 bases). In germline, CDR1 is KGHSH, CDR2 LQKENI. The V gene lost 4 bases and the J gene lost 0 bases, with 21 bases spanning the gap. The CDR3 is 18 amino acids. The CDR3 loop reads CASSRYRGLETLNTEAFF. The CDR3, as DNA: TGTGCCAGCTCACGTTACCGGGGCCTAGAGACGCTGAACACTGAAGCTTTCTTT.

J is TRBJ1-2 and V is TRBV7-9, with D maybe TRBD1 (5 bases). Trimming pared 1 base from V and 7 bases from J, leaving 16 bases between. This CDR3 has 15 amino acids. Germline lookup yields CDR1 SEHNR and CDR2 FQNEAQ (reference sequence). CDR3 DNA sequence: TGTGCCAGCAGCTTAGGGAGCCCTCAGGGTTCTGGCTACACCTTC. Protein product: CASSLGSPQGSGYTF.

The rearrangement joins TRBV11-2 to TRBJ2-1, with TRBD1 matching over 10 bases. Germline V gene sequence: CDR1 SGHAT, CDR2 FQNNGV. CDR3 size: 13 residues. V was clipped by 8 bases and J by 9 bases; unmatched bases: 7. CDR3 coding DNA: TGTGCCAGCGGTCGACAGGGGGCAGGTGAGCAGTTCTTC. It translates to CASGRQGAGEQFF.

This clonotype was observed a single time. The CDR3 end shows no conserved phenylalanine or tryptophan, and so a read error is likely. The chain couples TRBV6-5 to TRBJ2-7; weak D call: TRBD2 (6 bases). V lost 5 bases to trimming and J lost 2 bases, with 19 bases between them. From germline, CDR1 is MNHEY and CDR2 SVGAGI. The CDR3 consists of 16 residues. The CDR3 nucleotides read TGTGCCAGCAGTGGGGGGACGGCCCTAGCACCCTACGAGCAGTACTCC. This sequence encodes CASSGGTALAPYEQYS.

This clonotype appeared a few times. V gene TRBV19 combines with J gene TRBJ1-1; D may be TRBD1 (6 bases). This CDR3 region has 14 residues. Germline assignment: CDR1 LNHDA and CDR2 SQIVND (reference sequence). V lost 5 bases and J lost 10, with 20 bases in between. CDR3 in amino acids: CASSDPRGGKLAFF. DNA of the CDR3: TGTGCCAGTAGTGACCCCAGGGGCGGAAAATTAGCTTTCTTT.

In the case of this clonotype: Being one base from a much bigger clone, this may be a read error. The chain links TRBV11-2 to TRBJ2-1; the D gene is possibly TRBD2 (6 bases). Germline CDR1 is SGHAT and CDR2 is FQNNGV. The CDR3 runs 18 residues. The CDR3 DNA sequence: TGTGCCAGCAGCCCGGGACGGTGGGACTTACCAAGTTACAATGAGCGGTTCTTC. Translated, it gives CASSPGRWDLPSYNERFF.

There are many counts of this clonotype. V is TRBV2 and J is TRBJ2-5; either TRBD1 or TRBD2 may supply D (5 bases each). CDR3 length: 15 amino acids. V shed 3 bases and J shed 5 bases, with 16 bases lying between them. CDR1 is SNHLY and CDR2 is FYNNEI in the germline V gene. The CDR3 DNA reads as TGTGCCAGCAGTGAGTCCGCAGGGACGTGGGAGACCCAGTACTTC. Protein product: CASSESAGTWETQYF.

This clonotype has only a few counts. V and J are TRBV5-8 and TRBJ2-3, with D tentatively TRBD1 (8 bases). The CDR3 spans 18 residues. Trimming took off 6 bases at V and 5 bases at J, with 28 bases between the two ends. CDR1 is SGHTS, CDR2 YDEGEE, per germline. The CDR3 loop is CASNSNWGGTGVGDTQYF. The CDR3 region has the DNA TGTGCCAGCAACTCGAACTGGGGGGGGACAGGAGTGGGAGATACGCAGTATTTT.

The chain couples TRBV11-2 to TRBJ2-7; 10 nucleotides match TRBD1. V lost 6 bases and J lost 5; bases outside the gene matches: 7. CDR3 length: 14 residues. From germline, CDR1 is SGHAT and CDR2 FQNNGV. As DNA, the CDR3 is TGTGCCAGCAGTTTGCGCGGGACAGGGGACGAGCAGTACTTC. The encoded protein is CASSLRGTGDEQYF.

The chain combines TRBV12-3 or TRBV12-4 with TRBJ1-2, with 8 nucleotides matching TRBD1. The CDR3 is made up of 13 amino acids. V lost 6 bases to trimming and J lost 4 bases; unmatched junction nucleotides: 4. The CDR3 sequence: CASSRQGIYGYTF. CDR3 bases: TGTGCCAGCAGCCGACAGGGGATCTATGGCTACACCTTC.

There are a few counts of this clonotype. This rearrangement joins TRBV6-5 to TRBJ2-6, with D perhaps TRBD1 (5 bases). Trimming took 4 bases from V and 4 from J, leaving 11 bases between them. The germline V gene encodes CDR1 MNHEY and CDR2 SVGAGI. The CDR3 extends over 15 amino acids. CDR3 sequence (DNA): TGTGCCAGCAGTTCCCAGGGATCCGGGGCCAACGTCCTGACTTTC. Protein product: CASSSQGSGANVLTF.

This clonotype was detected only a few times. The rearrangement links TRBV4-1 to TRBJ1-2, with TRBD1 matching 7 bases. CDR1 and CDR2 (germline): MGHRA, YSYEKL. Trimming cost V 11 bases and J 4 bases; bases outside gene matches: 4. CDR3 length: 11 residues. The CDR3 region has the DNA TGCGCCGGAGGGGGCCCCTATGGCTACACCTTC. Its translation is CAGGGPYGYTF.

In this sample, this clonotype is medium-sized (0.01 to 0.1%). V and J are TRBV9 and TRBJ2-7; TRBD1 or TRBD2 may be the D gene (5 bases each). The V end was cut by 2 bases, the J end by 5 bases, with 11 bases between. CDR3 length: 13 amino acids. CDR1 and CDR2 from the germline V gene are SGDLS and YYNGEE. The CDR3 bases are TGTGCCAGCAGCGTGATTGAGGGGAACGAGCAGTACTTC. It translates to CASSVIEGNEQYF.

This clonotype showed up many times. The V gene is TRBV11-2, the J gene TRBJ2-1; D uncertain. Trimming took 1 base from V and 10 from J, leaving 8 bases between them. CDR1 is SGHAT and CDR2 is FQNNGV in the germline V gene. CDR3 length: 12 residues. The CDR3 loop is CASSLVTEEQFF. CDR3 DNA: TGTGCCAGCAGCTTAGTGACTGAGGAGCAGTTCTTC.

The V call is TRBV13, the J call TRBJ1-2; D unclear. Germline values: CDR1 PRHDT, CDR2 FYEKMQ (reference sequence). This CDR3 is built from 16 residues. The V end lost 1 base, the J end lost 8 bases, and 20 bases lay between the germline ends. The CDR3 reads CASSLASGGRPSGYTF. The CDR3, as DNA: TGTGCCAGCAGCTTAGCCTCGGGTGGGAGGCCGTCCGGCTACACCTTC.

This clonotype was picked up one time. One junction end does not reproduce the germline sequence, and a read error may be involved. V usage is TRBV6-5 and J usage is TRBJ2-1; possibly TRBD2 for D (6 bases). Germline CDR1 and CDR2: MNHEY and SVGAGI. The length of the CDR3 is 20 residues. As DNA, the CDR3 is TGTGCCTGCAGTTACTCGATATTAACTAGCCCTTCGATAAACTACAATGAGCAGTTCTTC. Its protein is CACSYSILTSPSINYNEQFF.

The chain couples TRBV4-3 to TRBJ2-1; 7 bases fit TRBD2. The CDR3 is 15 amino acids. V was pared by 2 bases and J by 9 bases, with 10 bases of the junction left unmatched. Per the germline V gene, CDR1 is LGHNA and CDR2 is YSLEER. The CDR3 coding sequence is TGCGCCAGCAGCCAACGGACTAGTTTCCAGGCTGAGCAGTTCTTC. Its translation: CASSQRTSFQAEQFF.

There are many counts of this clonotype. The rearrangement joins TRBV5-4 to TRBJ1-4, with TRBD1 identical over 7 bases. Looked up from germline, CDR1 is SGHNT and CDR2 is YYREEE (reference sequence). With 3 bases clipped from V and 2 bases from J, the junction kept 4 bases outside the gene matches. This CDR3 comprises 15 residues. In nucleotides, the CDR3 is TGTGCCAGCAGCTACACGGGACAGACTAATGAAAAACTGTTTTTT. It is translated as CASSYTGQTNEKLFF.

The rearrangement uses TRBV7-8 and TRBJ2-7, with a tentative D call TRBD2 (6 bases). The V end lost 3 bases, the J end lost 2 bases, and 11 bases lay between the germline ends. Germline lookup yields CDR1 SGHVS and CDR2 FQNEAQ. This CDR3 has 14 residues. The CDR3 loop reads CASSLLGEAYEQYF. For the CDR3, the DNA is TGTGCCAGCAGCTTGTTGGGGGAGGCCTACGAGCAGTACTTC.

On this clonotype: One end of the junction does not line up with germline, which may come from a read error. This chain uses TRBV7-3 with TRBJ2-5; D possibly corresponds to TRBD1 (5 bases). This CDR3 is built from 13 residues. Germline V gene lookup returns CDR1 SGHTA and CDR2 FQGTGA. The CDR3 protein is CASSDMGPGTQYF. As DNA, the CDR3 is TGTGCTAGCAGCGACATGGGGCCAGGGACCCAGTACTTC.

This clonotype has more than one count but fewer than ten. The chain is built from TRBV10-3 and TRBJ2-5, with D possibly matching TRBD1 (5 bases). Per germline, CDR1 ENHRY and CDR2 SYGVKD. V shed 10 bases and J shed 9 bases, with 18 bases lying between them. There are 12 residues in the CDR3. The CDR3 region is CASSQGSEAQYF. The CDR3 DNA reads as TGTGCCAGCAGCCAGGGCTCGGAAGCCCAGTACTTC.

V and J are TRBV5-5 and TRBJ1-1, with a weak D call TRBD1 (5 bases). The CDR3 length is 13 residues. V was trimmed by 4 bases and J by 4 bases, leaving 11 bases between them. CDR1 is SGHKS and CDR2 is YYEKEE in the germline V gene (reference sequence). Here the CDR3 reads CASSPGTVTEAFF. In DNA form, the CDR3 reads TGTGCCAGCAGCCCCGGGACGGTCACTGAAGCTTTCTTT.

CDR3 amino acids: CASSQTGSNHSPLHF. The CDR3 nucleotides are TGCGCCAGCAGCCAAACAGGGTCGAATCATTCACCCCTCCACTTT. This chain links TRBV4-3 with TRBJ1-6, with D maybe TRBD1 (6 bases). V was pared by 2 bases and J by 8 bases, with 13 bases between. The CDR3 extends over 15 amino acids. Germline values: CDR1 LGHNA, CDR2 YSLEER.